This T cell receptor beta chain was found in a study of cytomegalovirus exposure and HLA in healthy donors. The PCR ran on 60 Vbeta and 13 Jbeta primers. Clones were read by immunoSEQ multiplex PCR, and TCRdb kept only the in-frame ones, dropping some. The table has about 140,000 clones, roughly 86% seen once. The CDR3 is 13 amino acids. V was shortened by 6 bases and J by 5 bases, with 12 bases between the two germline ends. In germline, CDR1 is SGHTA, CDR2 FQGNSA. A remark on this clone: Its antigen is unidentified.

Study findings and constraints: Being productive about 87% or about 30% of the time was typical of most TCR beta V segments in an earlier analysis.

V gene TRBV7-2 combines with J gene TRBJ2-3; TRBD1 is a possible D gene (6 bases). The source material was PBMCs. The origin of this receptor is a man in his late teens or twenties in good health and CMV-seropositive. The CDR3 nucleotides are TGTGCCAGCAGACGACAGGCCAAAGATACGCAGTATTTT. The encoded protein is CASRRQAKDTQYF.